The rows below give T cell receptor beta chains drawn from one sample of a study of blood T cell repertoires in COVID-19. Profiled with immunoSEQ multiplex PCR; TCRdb holds only in-frame clones, not every one. The table includes some 160,000 clones, roughly 90% detected once. The sequenced sample was PBMCs or T cells enriched from blood (not recorded which). These receptors were collected from a woman aged 45-60 years who had recovered from COVID-19. Both conserved end residues are part of each CDR3. A D gene is named only where the DNA matches it firmly. Rows may omit the clone size; those that give it use once, few, many or a size class.

j_gene,v_gene,abundance,d_gene,CDR3aa,CDR3nt
TRBJ1-5,TRBV7-9,once,NA,CASSLEGGLNQPQHF,TGTGCCAGCAGCTTAGAGGGAGGACTCAATCAGCCCCAGCATTTT
TRBJ1-4,TRBV6-5,NA,NA,CASSYSGRGSEKLFF,TGTGCCAGCAGTTACTCGGGCAGGGGTAGTGAAAAACTGTTTTTT
TRBJ1-5,TRBV7-2,NA,NA,CASSLSIQEHQPQHF,TGTGCCAGCAGCTTATCAATACAGGAGCATCAGCCCCAGCATTTT
TRBJ1-1,TRBV21-1,NA,NA,CASSKERGLEAFF,TGTGCCAGCAGCAAAGAGAGGGGGCTTGAAGCTTTCTTT
TRBJ1-3,TRBV24-1,NA,NA,CATSTGGAGLAGNTIYF,TGTGCCACCAGTACCGGTGGGGCCGGCCTCGCTGGAAACACCATATATTTT
TRBJ2-6,TRBV30,NA,NA,CAWSLGNSAGANVLTF,TGTGCCTGGAGTTTAGGAAACAGTGCTGGGGCCAACGTCCTGACTTTC
TRBJ1-2,TRBV4-3,NA,TRBD1,CASSTGTGRSEYTF,TGCGCCAGCAGCACAGGGACAGGGCGCTCCGAGTACACCTTC
TRBJ1-3,TRBV12-3/TRBV12-4,NA,NA,CASSLKGLGTIYF,TGTGCCAGCAGTTTAAAGGGGCTCGGCACCATATATTTT
TRBJ1-1,TRBV11-2,few,NA,CASSLSGNTEAFF,TGTGCCAGCAGCTTATCCGGGAACACTGAAGCTTTCTTT
TRBJ1-1,TRBV7-9,NA,NA,CASSSRQVGEAFF,TGTGCCAGCAGCTCTAGACAGGTGGGGGAAGCTTTCTTT
TRBJ1-5,TRBV24-1,few,NA,CATSEPGLRNQPQHF,TGTGCCACCAGTGAGCCAGGGTTGCGGAATCAGCCCCAGCATTTT
TRBJ2-5,TRBV6-2/TRBV6-3,NA,TRBD2,CASSYSPAGGPRETQYF,TGTGCCAGCAGTTACTCGCCAGCGGGGGGCCCGAGGGAGACCCAGTACTTC
TRBJ1-3,TRBV7-8,once,NA,CASSSRTVGNTIYF,TGTGCCAGCAGCTCTCGGACAGTTGGAAACACCATATATTTT
TRBJ1-2,TRBV20-1,once,NA,CSASSLARDANYGYTF,TGCAGTGCTAGTTCCCTCGCCAGGGATGCTAACTATGGCTACACCTTC
TRBJ2-2,TRBV21-1,few,NA,CASRGRHIGTENTGELFF,TGTGCCAGCAGAGGCCGTCATATCGGGACAGAGAACACCGGGGAGCTGTTTTTT
TRBJ1-2,TRBV4-3,NA,NA,CASSQEAGDSYGYTF,TGCGCCAGCAGCCAAGAGGCAGGGGATAGCTATGGCTACACCTTC
TRBJ2-1,TRBV25-1,NA,NA,CASSELDTAYNEQFF,TGTGCCAGCAGTGAATTGGACACGGCATACAATGAGCAGTTCTTC
TRBJ2-1,TRBV5-5,NA,TRBD2,CASSTHGLADYNEQFF,TGTGCCAGCAGCACCCACGGACTAGCGGACTACAATGAGCAGTTCTTC
TRBJ2-3,TRBV9,NA,TRBD1,CASSVTGGVNTQYF,TGTGCCAGCAGCGTGACAGGGGGCGTGAATACGCAGTATTTT
TRBJ2-3,TRBV11-3,NA,TRBD1,CASSSLSDRGSDTQYF,TGTGCCAGCAGCTCACTGAGCGACAGGGGCTCAGATACGCAGTATTTT
TRBJ2-2,TRBV5-8,NA,TRBD2,CASSLLAGDTGELFF,TGTGCCAGCAGCTTGTTAGCGGGGGACACCGGGGAGCTGTTTTTT
TRBJ1-2,TRBV7-8,NA,TRBD1,CASSLGTGTGYGYTF,TGTGCCAGCAGCTTAGGAACCGGGACAGGCTATGGCTACACCTTC
TRBJ1-5,TRBV11-3,NA,NA,CASSLGSQGQPQHF,TGTGCCAGCAGCTTGGGCAGTCAGGGTCAGCCCCAGCATTTT
TRBJ1-2,TRBV5-4,NA,TRBD1,CASSPGQGSYGYTF,TGTGCCAGCAGCCCGGGACAGGGATCCTATGGCTACACCTTC
TRBJ1-5,TRBV7-8,NA,NA,CASSLEARGNQPQHF,TGTGCCAGCAGCTTAGAAGCCAGGGGCAATCAGCCCCAGCATTTT
TRBJ1-5,TRBV9,NA,NA,CASSSGMQPQHF,TGTGCCAGCAGCTCGGGAATGCAGCCCCAGCATTTT
TRBJ2-1,TRBV5-4,NA,TRBD1,CASSWDRPVYNEQFF,TGTGCCAGCAGTTGGGACAGACCTGTCTACAATGAGCAGTTCTTC
TRBJ1-5,TRBV19,NA,NA,CASSIVGQGYQPQHF,TGTGCCAGTAGTATAGTGGGGCAGGGGTATCAGCCCCAGCATTTT
TRBJ1-6,TRBV2,NA,NA,CASSHDRYNSPLHF,TGTGCCAGCTCCCACGACAGATATAATTCACCCCTCCACTTT
TRBJ1-4,TRBV2,NA,NA,CASSEGETGPNEKLFF,TGTGCCAGCAGTGAAGGGGAGACAGGACCTAATGAAAAACTGTTTTTT
TRBJ1-2,TRBV6-5,NA,NA,CASSYSDIGYGYTF,TGTGCCAGCAGTTACTCAGATATCGGGTATGGCTACACCTTC
TRBJ2-1,TRBV19,NA,TRBD1,CASSLQGTGSSLYNEQFF,TGTGCCAGTAGTTTACAAGGGACAGGAAGCTCCCTCTACAATGAGCAGTTCTTC
TRBJ2-7,TRBV27,NA,NA,CASSIRDEQYF,TGTGCCAGCAGTATCAGGGACGAGCAGTACTTC
TRBJ2-7,TRBV5-1,NA,NA,CASRQTGMNEQYF,TGCGCCAGCAGACAAACAGGGATGAACGAGCAGTACTTC
TRBJ1-5,TRBV9,NA,NA,CASSVAGRKDQPQHF,TGTGCCAGCAGCGTAGCGGGAAGGAAAGATCAGCCCCAGCATTTT
TRBJ2-5,TRBV7-6,NA,TRBD1,CASSRDRGGETQYF,TGTGCCAGCAGCCGGGACAGGGGAGGGGAGACCCAGTACTTC
TRBJ1-2,TRBV7-2,once,NA,CASSQTNYGYTF,TGTGCCAGCAGCCAGACAAACTATGGCTACACCTTC